This TCR beta chain was identified during a study of CD8 T cells in ankylosing spondylitis. Regarding this clonotype: Its matching antigen is unknown.

Germline V gives CDR1 GTSNPN, CDR2 SVGIG (reference sequence). The V end was cut by 3 bases, the J end by 8 bases, with 16 bases between. The CDR3 runs to 13 residues. Overall study findings and caveats: The authors found the disease-linked clones to be CD8+ and relatively rare in peripheral blood. Some of these motif variants have turned up before, in reports on reactive arthritis synovial fluid and blood. Disease-associated clones were reportedly significantly overrepresented in matched ankylosing spondylitis synovial fluid. Typical of ankylosing spondylitis blood, it appeared, was a TCR beta motif of eight highly homologous variants.

TCRdb called the 5' RACE reads again in MiXCR, with one record for every CDR3 protein. In the table there are 700,000 to 850,000 distinct CDR3 sequences, approximately 12% of which are singletons. The chain has TRBV30 and TRBJ1-2; D may be TRBD1 (6 bases). This TCR was recovered from a male donor with ankylosing spondylitis. What was sequenced was blood, either unsorted or a sorted T cell fraction (not recorded which). The CDR3 DNA sequence: TGTGCCTGGAGCACGACAGGTCGTTTCGGCTACACCTTC. Translated: CAWSTTGRFGYTF. The full variable domain, with the rest looked up from reference TRBV30 and TRBJ1-2, is SQTIHQWPATLVQPVGSPLSLECTVEGTSNPNLYWYRQAAGRGLQLLFYSVGIGQISSEVPQNLSASRPQDRQFILSSKKLLLSDSGFYLCAWSTTGRFGYTFGSGTRLTVV.